The entry that follows covers one TCR beta chain sequence. Its cognate antigen is unknown. Trimming took 5 bases from V and 9 from J; bases not matched to a gene: 6. CDR1 MNHNS and CDR2 SASEGT come from the germline V gene. There are 15 residues in the CDR3. The sample is drawn from a study of OX40 agonist ivuxolimab in advanced cancers. Study-level points and caveats: By week 6 at 0.1 to 3.0 mg/kg, blood CD4+ and CD8+ T cells had expanded clonally. Some nonresponders additionally presented with little normalized T-cell clonal expansion.

Only in-frame clones appear in the TCRdb table, and some are missing; sequencing was by immunoSEQ multiplex PCR. The sample consists of roughly 61,000 clones, about 81% of them appearing once. This sequence was found in an adult with an advanced solid tumor such as melanoma, head and neck, liver or kidney cancer. This material consisted of CD4+ or CD8+ T cells sorted from blood, taken in a trial of the OX40 agonist ivuxolimab. V gene TRBV6-1 combines with J gene TRBJ2-1; TRBD2 matches 14 bases. In nucleotides, the CDR3 is TGTGCCAGCAGTCCTCGGACTAGCGGGGGGATTGAGCAGTTCTTC. Translating gives CASSPRTSGGIEQFF.